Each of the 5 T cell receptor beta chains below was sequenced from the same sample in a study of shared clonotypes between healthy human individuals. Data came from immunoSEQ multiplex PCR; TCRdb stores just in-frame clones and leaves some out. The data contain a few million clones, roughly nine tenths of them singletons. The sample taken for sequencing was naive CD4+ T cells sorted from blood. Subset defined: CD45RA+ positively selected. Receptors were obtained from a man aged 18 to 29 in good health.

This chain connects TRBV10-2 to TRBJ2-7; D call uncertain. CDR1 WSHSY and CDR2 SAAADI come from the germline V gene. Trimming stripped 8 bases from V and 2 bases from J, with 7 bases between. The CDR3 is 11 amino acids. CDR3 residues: CASATTYEQYF. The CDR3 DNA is TGCGCCAGCGCCACGACCTACGAGCAGTACTTC.

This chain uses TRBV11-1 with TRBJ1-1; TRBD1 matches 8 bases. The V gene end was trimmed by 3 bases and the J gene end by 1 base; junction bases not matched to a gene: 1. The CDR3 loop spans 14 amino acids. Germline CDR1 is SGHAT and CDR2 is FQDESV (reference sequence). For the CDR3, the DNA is TGTGCCAGCAGCTTCGGGACAGGGAACACTGAAGCTTTCTTT. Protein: CASSFGTGNTEAFF.

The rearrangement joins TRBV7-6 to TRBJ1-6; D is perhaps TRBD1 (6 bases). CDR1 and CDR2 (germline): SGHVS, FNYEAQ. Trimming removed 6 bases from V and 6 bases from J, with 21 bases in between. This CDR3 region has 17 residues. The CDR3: CASSSYARDTVNSPLHF. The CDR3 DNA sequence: TGTGCCAGCAGTTCCTATGCCCGGGACACTGTTAATTCACCCCTCCACTTT.

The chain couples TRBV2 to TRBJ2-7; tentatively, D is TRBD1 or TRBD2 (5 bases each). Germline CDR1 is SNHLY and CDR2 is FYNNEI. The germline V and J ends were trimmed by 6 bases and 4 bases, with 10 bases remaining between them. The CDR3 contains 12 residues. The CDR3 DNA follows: TGTGCCAGCAGACGGGACGGATACGAGCAGTACTTC. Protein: CASRRDGYEQYF.

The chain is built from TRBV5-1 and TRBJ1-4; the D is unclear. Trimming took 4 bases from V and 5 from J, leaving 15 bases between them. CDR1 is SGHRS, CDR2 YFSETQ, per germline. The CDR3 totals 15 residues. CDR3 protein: CASSTALGSNEKLFF. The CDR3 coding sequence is TGCGCCAGCAGCACGGCCCTTGGCTCGAATGAAAAACTGTTTTTT. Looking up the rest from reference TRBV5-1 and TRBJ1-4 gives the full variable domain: KAGVTQTPRYLIKTRGQQVTLSCSPISGHRSVSWYQQTPGQGLQFLFEYFSETQRNKGNFPGRFSGRQFSNSRSEMNVSTLELGDSALYLCASSTALGSNEKLFFGSGTQLSVL.